This T cell receptor beta chain came from a study of blood T cell repertoires in COVID-19. Data came from immunoSEQ multiplex PCR; TCRdb stores just in-frame clones and leaves some out. The sample has more than 55,000 clones; 79% are singletons. CDR1 and CDR2 from the germline V gene are LNHDA and SQIVND (reference sequence). Trimming removed 5 bases from V and 4 bases from J, with 15 bases in between. The CDR3 runs to 15 residues. Sequencing used peripheral blood. The receptor's source is a man between 60 and 70 years old with acute or convalescent COVID-19. The J gene is TRBJ1-3, the V gene TRBV19; D perhaps matches TRBD1 (6 bases). This CDR3 is CASSASGVSGNTIYF. CDR3 DNA: TGTGCCAGTAGTGCATCAGGGGTGTCCGGAAACACCATATATTTT.